What follows are 25 T cell receptor beta chains derived from one specimen sequenced in a study of T cell responses to AZD1222 COVID-19 vaccine. Sequenced by immunoSEQ multiplex PCR; TCRdb stores in-frame clones only, minus some. There are 50,000 to 85,000 clones in the sample; 79% occur only once, and about a quarter lies in the top ten. The sequences come from peripheral blood, collected on day 0 of MenACWY control vaccination. The receptors derive from an adult in good health.

This chain links TRBV7-9 with TRBJ1-2; maybe TRBD1 (5 bases). The CDR3 is made up of 12 amino acids. The V gene lost 1 base and the J gene lost 14 bases, with 14 bases spanning the gap. The V gene's germline CDR1 is SEHNR and CDR2 FQNEAQ (reference sequence). The CDR3 sequence is CASSLDGTDRTF. The CDR3, as DNA: TGTGCCAGCAGCTTAGATGGGACGGACCGGACCTTC.

The chain carries TRBV5-1 and TRBJ1-5, with D possibly being TRBD1 (6 bases). V lost 0 bases, J lost 1 base, and 8 bases lay in between. Per germline, CDR1 SGHRS and CDR2 YFSETQ. The CDR3 has 15 amino acids. Here the CDR3 reads CASSLAGVSNQPQHF. The DNA of the CDR3 is TGCGCCAGCAGCTTGGCAGGGGTGAGCAATCAGCCCCAGCATTTT. The full variable domain, completed using reference TRBV5-1 and TRBJ1-5, is KAGVTQTPRYLIKTRGQQVTLSCSPISGHRSVSWYQQTPGQGLQFLFEYFSETQRNKGNFPGRFSGRQFSNSRSEMNVSTLELGDSALYLCASSLAGVSNQPQHFGDGTRLSIL.

Here the CDR3 reads CASRWGAETEAFF. The DNA for the CDR3 is TGTGCCAGCCGCTGGGGGGCAGAGACTGAAGCTTTCTTT. V gene TRBV6-5 combines with J gene TRBJ1-1, with D perhaps TRBD1 (6 bases). CDR3 length: 13 residues. From germline, CDR1 is MNHEY and CDR2 SVGAGI. With 8 bases removed from V and 5 bases from J, the gap between germline ends came to 15 bases.

The chain couples TRBV11-3 to TRBJ2-7; 11 nucleotides match TRBD1. Germline assignment: CDR1 SGHNT and CDR2 YENEEA. The CDR3 consists of 17 residues. With 5 bases clipped from V and 4 bases from J, the junction kept 13 bases outside the gene matches. The DNA of the CDR3 is TGTGCCAGCAGCCCCCCGGGACAGGGGGTAGGGGGTTACGAGCAGTACTTC. It encodes CASSPPGQGVGGYEQYF.

The rearrangement joins TRBV29-1 to TRBJ1-1, with TRBD1 as a possible D gene (5 bases). The ends were cut back, 4 bases at V and 4 bases at J, with 10 bases in the middle. The germline V gene encodes CDR1 SQVTM and CDR2 ANQGSEA. The CDR3 length is 12 residues. This chain's CDR3 is CSVGQRVTEAFF. The CDR3 coding sequence is TGCAGCGTTGGACAGAGGGTCACTGAAGCTTTCTTT.

This clone was detected only a few times. The chain employs TRBV25-1 and TRBJ1-1; 7 bases match TRBD1. The trim removed 6 bases at V and 5 bases at J, leaving 6 bases unmatched. Germline assignment: CDR1 MGHDK and CDR2 SYGVNS. This CDR3 has 13 residues. The DNA of the CDR3 is TGTGCCAGCAGACGACAGGGAAGTACTGAAGCTTTCTTT. It yields the protein CASRRQGSTEAFF.

At least ten counts were recorded for this clone. V is TRBV6-5 and J is TRBJ1-1; D unclear. The CDR3 is 14 amino acids. In germline, CDR1 is MNHEY, CDR2 SVGAGI. V was clipped by 4 bases and J by 4 bases, with 13 bases between them. The CDR3 here is CASSSSSRATEAFF. CDR3 in DNA: TGTGCCAGCAGTTCCAGTTCGAGGGCCACTGAAGCTTTCTTT.

J is TRBJ1-1 and V is TRBV7-2; D gene unclear. This CDR3 has 14 residues. Looked up from germline, CDR1 is SGHTA and CDR2 is FQGNSA. The V and J ends lost 8 bases and 0 bases respectively, with 13 bases between them. Written as DNA, the CDR3 is TGTGCCAGCTCACCCAATGGCCTGAACACTGAAGCTTTCTTT. Amino acids: CASSPNGLNTEAFF. The variable domain in full, with the rest retrieved from reference TRBV7-2 and TRBJ1-1, is GAGVSQSPSNKVTEKGKDVELRCDPISGHTALYWYRQSLGQGLEFLIYFQGNSAPDKSGLPSDRFSAERTGGSVSTLTIQRTQQEDSAVYLCASSPNGLNTEAFFGQGTRLTVV.

This chain joins TRBV12-3 or TRBV12-4 and TRBJ1-4, with 8 bases matching TRBD1. This CDR3 contains 12 residues. With V trimmed by 4 bases and J by 10 bases, 2 bases remained unmatched. CDR3 sequence (DNA): TGTGCCAGCAGTTACAGGGGGGCAAAACTGTTTTTT. Amino acids: CASSYRGAKLFF.

Only a few counts were recorded for this clone. V and J are TRBV19 and TRBJ1-5; 7 bases are a match to TRBD1. Germline lookup yields CDR1 LNHDA and CDR2 SQIVND (reference sequence). The CDR3 spans 14 residues. V gave up 2 bases and J gave up 4 bases; unmatched junction bases: 2. The CDR3 region is CASSIKGQNQPQHF. The CDR3 nucleotides read TGTGCCAGTAGTATAAAGGGACAGAATCAGCCCCAGCATTTT.

The chain employs TRBV27 and TRBJ2-3; the match to TRBD1 covers 10 bases. The CDR3 runs 14 residues. Germline CDR1 and CDR2: MNHEY and SMNVEV (reference sequence). V trimming: 6 bases; J trimming: 8 bases; junction bases outside the gene matches: 8. In DNA form, the CDR3 reads TGTGCCAGCAGCCGCGGACAGGGGGGACGTACGCAGTATTTT. Amino acid sequence: CASSRGQGGRTQYF.

The V call is TRBV7-2, the J call TRBJ2-7; D call uncertain. Trimming stripped 2 bases from V and 6 bases from J, with 14 bases between. CDR3 length equals 14 residues. CDR1 SGHTA and CDR2 FQGNSA come from the germline V gene. The CDR3 sequence is CASSLTAGLGEQYF. CDR3 coding DNA: TGTGCCAGCAGCTTAACGGCAGGCCTTGGCGAGCAGTACTTC.

This rearrangement joins TRBV2 to TRBJ1-5, with D possibly matching TRBD1 (5 bases). The CDR3 has 16 residues. V was clipped by 0 bases and J by 2 bases, with 11 bases between them. Germline V lookup: CDR1 SNHLY, CDR2 FYNNEI. The CDR3 bases are TGTGCCAGCAGTGAAGCGAGGACAATAGGCAATCAGCCCCAGCATTTT. Its protein product is CASSEARTIGNQPQHF.

This clone was seen a handful of times. The rearrangement joins TRBV6-5 to TRBJ2-2; D is uncertain. CDR3 size: 16 residues. Trimming removed 0 bases at V and 5 bases at J, with 13 bases between. Looked up from germline, CDR1 is MNHEY and CDR2 is SVGAGI. The CDR3 loop reads CASSYSKLRGTGELFF. The CDR3 coding sequence is TGTGCCAGCAGTTACTCGAAACTGCGAGGTACCGGGGAGCTGTTTTTT.

The gene calls are TRBV6-5 and TRBJ1-5; 7 bases fit TRBD1. The CDR3 length is 16 residues. With V trimmed by 4 bases and J by 4 bases, 10 bases remained unmatched. Looked up from germline, CDR1 is MNHEY and CDR2 is SVGAGI. The CDR3, as DNA: TGTGCCAGCAGTTTAGTACTGGGACAGAAGAATCAGCCCCAGCATTTT. It specifies CASSLVLGQKNQPQHF.

This chain uses TRBV5-1 with TRBJ1-2; D perhaps matches TRBD1 (6 bases). The CDR3 loop spans 14 amino acids. V gave up 4 bases and J gave up 1 base, with 11 bases separating them. The germline V gene encodes CDR1 SGHRS and CDR2 YFSETQ. The CDR3 here is CASSQEGGNYGYTF. The CDR3 DNA is TGCGCCAGCAGCCAGGAGGGGGGTAACTATGGCTACACCTTC.

The rearrangement joins TRBV7-2 to TRBJ2-2; D may be TRBD1 (6 bases). Germline V gene sequence: CDR1 SGHTA, CDR2 FQGNSA. The V end lost 5 bases, the J end lost 8 bases, and 18 bases lay between the germline ends. The CDR3 is made up of 15 amino acids. The CDR3 nucleotides are TGTGCCAGCAGCCTCGGGACACTCGGGGCGGGGGAGCTGTTTTTT. This sequence encodes CASSLGTLGAGELFF.

This chain connects TRBV19 to TRBJ1-1; D unresolved. Trimming pared 1 base from V and 4 bases from J, leaving 10 bases between. From germline, CDR1 is LNHDA and CDR2 SQIVND (reference sequence). The CDR3 extends over 14 amino acids. CDR3 amino acids: CASSIGQRATEAFF. CDR3 coding DNA: TGTGCCAGTAGTATAGGGCAGAGAGCCACTGAAGCTTTCTTT.

The chain is built from TRBV2 and TRBJ2-7, with 9 bases matching TRBD1. CDR3 length: 15 residues. The ends lost 3 bases at V and 7 bases at J; junction bases unmatched: 10. CDR1 and CDR2 from the germline V gene are SNHLY and FYNNEI. CDR3 sequence (DNA): TGTGCCAGCAGTGAGGTTGAGGGACAGGGTGGTGAGCAGTACTTC. Translating gives CASSEVEGQGGEQYF. The full variable domain, in which reference TRBV2 and TRBJ2-7 provide the parts outside the CDR3, is EPEVTQTPSHQVTQMGQEVILRCVPISNHLYFYWYRQILGQKVEFLVSFYNNEISEKSEIFDDQFSVERPDGSNFTLKIRSTKLEDSAMYFCASSEVEGQGGEQYFGPGTRLTVT.

This clone was found a few times. The rearrangement joins TRBV2 to TRBJ2-5, with TRBD2 matching over 8 bases. Germline loops: CDR1 SNHLY, CDR2 FYNNEI. Unmatched junction bases numbered 14, after V lost 4 bases and J lost 4 bases. This CDR3 is built from 17 residues. The CDR3 coding sequence is TGTGCCAGCAGTGGCTCCACCTTTATGGGGACTAGAGAGACCCAGTACTTC. It is translated as CASSGSTFMGTRETQYF.

The chain recombines TRBV5-5 with TRBJ2-2, with a weak D call TRBD2 (5 bases). Germline lookup yields CDR1 SGHKS and CDR2 YYEKEE (reference sequence). The CDR3 contains 14 residues. V lost 1 base, J lost 4 bases, and 8 bases lay in between. The CDR3 loop is CASSLRGLTGELFF. CDR3 nucleotide sequence: TGTGCCAGCAGCTTGAGAGGGCTCACCGGGGAGCTGTTTTTT.

This chain joins TRBV5-4 and TRBJ1-4, with TRBD1 matching over 8 bases. The CDR3 runs to 15 residues. CDR1 and CDR2 (germline): SGHNT, YYREEE (reference sequence). J gave up 6 bases and V 4 bases, and 8 bases lay outside the gene matches. The CDR3 bases are TGTGCCAGCAGCGAAGGACAGGGTGGTGATGAAAAACTGTTTTTT. Translated, it gives CASSEGQGGDEKLFF.

This clone was seen a handful of times. For the CDR3, the DNA is TGTGCCTGGAGTATGGCCCGCGAAAAACTGTTTTTT. Residues: CAWSMAREKLFF. The genes are TRBV30 and TRBJ1-4; D gene uncertain. The germline CDR1 and CDR2 sequences are GTSNPN and SVGIG (reference sequence). Trimming removed 2 bases from V and 8 bases from J, with 9 bases in between. The CDR3 covers 12 residues.

The chain links TRBV9 to TRBJ2-1; the match to TRBD2 covers 12 bases. With V trimmed by 4 bases and J by 5 bases, 4 bases remained unmatched. The CDR3 loop spans 15 amino acids. Germline-derived CDR1 and CDR2 are SGDLS and YYNGEE. The chain's CDR3 is CASSSRLAGDNEQFF. The CDR3 DNA sequence: TGTGCCAGCAGCTCAAGACTAGCGGGGGACAATGAGCAGTTCTTC.

The chain joins TRBV9 to TRBJ2-7; TRBD1 might be the D (5 bases). The CDR3 loop spans 15 amino acids. Trimming took off 2 bases at V and 0 bases at J, with 12 bases between the two ends. From germline, CDR1 is SGDLS and CDR2 YYNGEE. The CDR3 protein is CASSVGLDPSYEQYF. The CDR3 nucleotides read TGTGCCAGCAGCGTGGGGCTAGATCCCTCCTACGAGCAGTACTTC. Based on the CDR3 plus reference TRBV9 and TRBJ2-7, the full variable domain is DSGVTQTPKHLITATGQRVTLRCSPRSGDLSVYWYQQSLDQGLQFLIQYYNGEERAKGNILERFSAQQFPDLHSELNLSSLELGDSALYFCASSVGLDPSYEQYFGPGTRLTVT.